These 32 T cell receptor beta chains share one sample of origin, sequenced in a study of T cells in Graves' hyperthyroidism and ophthalmopathy. Researchers took RNA transcripts and amplified the TCR beta CDR3 regions from them. The study used the HTBI primer set for a first-round RT-PCR of the TCR CDR3. Using its own MiXCR run on the multiplex PCR reads, TCRdb lists one record per CDR3 protein. The sample lists some 720,000 distinct CDR3 sequences, about a sixth occurring once. The sequenced sample was blood. All receptors derive from a man younger than 35 with Graves' hyperthyroidism.

This clonotype has just a few counts. The chain uses TRBV5-1 and TRBJ2-7; 8 nucleotides line up with TRBD2. This CDR3 has 16 residues. Germline loops: CDR1 SGHRS, CDR2 YFSETQ. V shed 0 bases, J shed 5 bases, and the junction held 10 bases outside the gene matches. CDR3 residues: CASSLAPGAGGNEQYF. DNA for the CDR3: TGCGCCAGCAGCTTGGCCCCGGGGGCGGGAGGAAACGAGCAGTACTTC.

This clonotype was seen a few times. The CDR3 is CAISEWSGRYEQYF. CDR3 bases: TGTGCCATCAGTGAGTGGAGCGGGAGATACGAGCAGTACTTC. The gene calls are TRBV10-3 and TRBJ2-7; 8 positions match TRBD2. This CDR3 contains 14 residues. CDR1 and CDR2 (germline): ENHRY, SYGVKD. J was trimmed by 4 bases and V by 1 base; bases with no gene match: 3.

The table lists this clonotype with a few counts. The chain uses TRBV6-2 or TRBV6-3 and TRBJ2-7, with TRBD1 matching 8 bases. V shed 2 bases, J shed 2 bases, and the junction held 8 bases outside the gene matches. Germline V gene sequence: CDR1 MNHEY, CDR2 SVGEGT. CDR3 length: 16 residues. CDR3 sequence (DNA): TGTGCCAGCAGTTACACCGGGGGACAGGTAACCTACGAGCAGTACTTC. It yields the protein CASSYTGGQVTYEQYF.

The chain joins TRBV6-1 to TRBJ1-5; D perhaps matches TRBD1 (5 bases). This CDR3 comprises 15 residues. Trimming shortened V by 6 bases and J by 4 bases, and 16 bases separated the two germline ends. Germline V gene lookup returns CDR1 MNHNS and CDR2 SASEGT. CDR3 sequence: CASRKPGLLNQPQHF. CDR3 nucleotide sequence: TGTGCCAGCAGAAAGCCGGGACTGCTTAATCAGCCCCAGCATTTT.

The V and J genes are TRBV2 and TRBJ1-2, with 7 bases aligning to TRBD1. This CDR3 spans 16 amino acids. CDR1 and CDR2 (germline): SNHLY, FYNNEI. After removal of 5 bases from V and 2 bases from J, the junction contained 11 bases not matched to a gene. The CDR3 DNA is TGTGCCAGCAGTCCCCAGACAGGGTGGGGGAACTATGGCTACACCTTC. Translated, it gives CASSPQTGWGNYGYTF.

This clonotype was seen once. The chain uses TRBV30 and TRBJ2-3, with 8 nucleotides matching TRBD2. CDR1 and CDR2 (germline): GTSNPN, SVGIG (reference sequence). The CDR3 runs 17 residues. V shed 2 bases and J 5 bases; nucleotides not matched to a gene: 15. This chain's CDR3 is CAWSKPVGLAGLDTQYF. The CDR3 nucleotides read TGTGCCTGGAGTAAGCCGGTAGGACTAGCCGGCCTAGATACGCAGTATTTT. The whole variable domain, filled in from reference TRBV30 and TRBJ2-3, reads SQTIHQWPATLVQPVGSPLSLECTVEGTSNPNLYWYRQAAGRGLQLLFYSVGIGQISSEVPQNLSASRPQDRQFILSSKKLLLSDSGFYLCAWSKPVGLAGLDTQYFGPGTRLTVL.

This chain uses TRBV5-6 with TRBJ2-2, with D unclear. The CDR3 runs 16 residues. V lost 5 bases and J lost 5, with 19 bases in between. Germline lookup yields CDR1 SGHDT and CDR2 YYEEEE. The CDR3 here is CASRDGQDGRTGELFF. In nucleotides, the CDR3 is TGTGCCAGCAGGGATGGCCAGGATGGACGGACCGGGGAGCTGTTTTTT.

This chain uses TRBV29-1 with TRBJ1-2; 11 bases match TRBD1. The ends lost 5 bases at V and 8 bases at J; junction bases unmatched: 10. The CDR3 runs 14 residues. Germline values: CDR1 SQVTM, CDR2 ANQGSEA. The CDR3 DNA sequence: TGCAGCGTTCTACGGGACAGGGGGAACGGGGGCTACACCTTC. This codes for CSVLRDRGNGGYTF.

This clonotype appeared many times. V gene TRBV2 combines with J gene TRBJ2-1; 11 bases align to TRBD2. The V gene's germline CDR1 is SNHLY and CDR2 FYNNEI. The CDR3 extends over 20 amino acids. The J segment lost 2 bases and the V segment lost 0 bases, leaving 12 bases of the junction unmatched. CDR3 coding DNA: TGTGCCAGCAGTGAAGCGGGCCGGGGTGTAGCGGGAGGGGCCTACAATGAGCAGTTCTTC. It translates to CASSEAGRGVAGGAYNEQFF.

At least ten counts were recorded for this clonotype. The J gene is TRBJ2-3, the V gene TRBV24-1; D gene uncertain. Per germline, CDR1 KGHDR and CDR2 SFDVKD. V lost 0 bases and J 7 bases, leaving 10 bases between the germline ends. The CDR3 sequence is 14 residues long. The CDR3 bases are TGTGCCACCAGTGATTTGGGTGCAGGTTATACGCAGTATTTT. The encoded protein is CATSDLGAGYTQYF.

This clonotype was picked up many times. The chain recombines TRBV20-1 with TRBJ1-2; 8 bases map to TRBD1. Per germline, CDR1 DFQATT and CDR2 SNEGSKA (reference sequence). The CDR3 totals 13 residues. Trimming removed 3 bases from V and 8 bases from J; junction bases left unmatched: 8. In DNA, the CDR3 is TGCAGTGCTAGGACCGGACAGGGCTGGGGCTACACCTTC. The encoded protein is CSARTGQGWGYTF.

This chain uses TRBV18 with TRBJ1-5; D remains ambiguous. Germline lookup yields CDR1 KGHSH and CDR2 LQKENI. This CDR3 is 15 amino acids long. The V end lost 3 bases, the J end lost 7 bases, and 16 bases lay between the germline ends. The CDR3 DNA sequence: TGTGCCAGCTCACCGAGAGCAGGAGTCGAGCAGCCCCAGCATTTT. Protein product: CASSPRAGVEQPQHF.

This chain links TRBV6-1 with TRBJ2-5, with D possibly being TRBD2 (5 bases). The germline V gene has CDR1 MNHNS and CDR2 SASEGT. The CDR3 spans 14 residues. Trimming took off 6 bases at V and 3 bases at J, with 14 bases between the two ends. The CDR3 sequence: CASRGLFGEETQYF. The CDR3 nucleotides read TGTGCCAGCAGAGGACTTTTTGGGGAAGAGACCCAGTACTTC.

In its sample, this clonotype was seen a few times. The J gene is TRBJ1-3, the V gene TRBV12-3 or TRBV12-4; TRBD1 is a possible D gene (5 bases). V was clipped by 7 bases and J by 7 bases, with 23 bases between them. This CDR3 has 16 amino acids. The CDR3 DNA is TGTGCCAGCACCCACCGGCAGGGACGATCTTGGAACACCATATATTTT. This sequence encodes CASTHRQGRSWNTIYF.

This clonotype was observed many times. J is TRBJ2-3 and V is TRBV7-8; 7 bases map to TRBD2. CDR1 is SGHVS, CDR2 FQNEAQ, per germline. The CDR3 runs to 15 residues. V lost 5 bases to trimming and J lost 3 bases; unmatched junction nucleotides: 8. The DNA of the CDR3 is TGTGCCAGCAGCACCCGCCGCGGGAGAACAGATACGCAGTATTTT. Translation: CASSTRRGRTDTQYF.

The chain combines TRBV11-3 with TRBJ1-4; D not resolved. The CDR3 contains 16 residues. From germline, CDR1 is SGHNT and CDR2 YENEEA. V lost 5 bases to trimming and J lost 6 bases, with 19 bases between them. The CDR3 DNA reads as TGTGCCAGCAGCCTCGCTCTTTCCGGAGGAGATGAAAAACTGTTTTTT. Protein: CASSLALSGGDEKLFF.

In its sample, this clonotype was seen a few times. The rearrangement uses TRBV10-3 and TRBJ1-5, with TRBD1 identical over 7 bases. The junction had 2 bases not matched to a gene; V was cut back by 4 bases and J by 2 bases. The CDR3 runs 14 residues. Germline values: CDR1 ENHRY, CDR2 SYGVKD. CDR3 sequence: CAISGTGRNQPQHF. CDR3 DNA sequence: TGTGCCATCAGTGGGACAGGTCGCAATCAGCCCCAGCATTTT.

The chain uses TRBV28 and TRBJ1-6; the match to TRBD1 covers 8 bases. CDR3 length: 17 amino acids. The germline CDR1 and CDR2 sequences are MDHEN and SYDVKM. The V and J ends lost 7 bases and 2 bases, in that order; junction bases with no gene match: 10. The CDR3 nucleotides read TGTGCCAGCACCCAGGGGGCCAGGGGCACCTATAATTCACCCCTCCACTTT. It yields the protein CASTQGARGTYNSPLHF.

The chain has TRBV7-3 and TRBJ2-6; D perhaps matches TRBD1 (7 bases). This CDR3 spans 23 amino acids. Deletions cut 1 base from V and 2 bases from J, with 30 bases between. CDR1 is SGHTA, CDR2 FQGTGA, per germline. CDR3 bases: TGTGCCAGCAGCTTAAGGGCAGGGGGAAATCCCCTTAGTAGGGAGGCTGGGGCCAACGTCCTGACTTTC. Encoded protein: CASSLRAGGNPLSREAGANVLTF.

This clonotype was found a few times. V gene TRBV6-1 combines with J gene TRBJ2-7; 9 positions agree with TRBD2. Per the germline V gene, CDR1 is MNHNS and CDR2 is SASEGT. With 6 bases clipped from V and 6 bases from J, the junction kept 15 bases outside the gene matches. CDR3 length: 16 amino acids. In nucleotides, the CDR3 is TGTGCCAGCAGCCGAGAGTTGGTAGCGGGAGTGAGCGAGCAGTACTTC. Encoded protein: CASSRELVAGVSEQYF.

There are a few counts of this clonotype. The J gene is TRBJ2-2, the V gene TRBV18; D is unresolved. The V end lost 1 base, the J end lost 6 bases, and 6 bases lay between the germline ends. CDR3 size: 13 residues. Per germline, CDR1 KGHSH and CDR2 LQKENI. CDR3 nucleotide sequence: TGTGCCAGCTCACCACTCTCCCCCGGGGAGCTGTTTTTT. It encodes CASSPLSPGELFF.

This clonotype has a handful of counts. CDR3 coding DNA: TGTGCCATCCTACAGACAGGGTTGCGCACCGGGGAGCTGTTTTTT. Translated, it gives CAILQTGLRTGELFF. The rearrangement uses TRBV25-1 and TRBJ2-2; 7 nucleotides line up with TRBD1. Germline trimming cut 10 bases from V and 4 bases from J; bases unmatched to any gene: 12. CDR3 size: 15 residues. Germline CDR1 is MGHDK and CDR2 is SYGVNS.

This clonotype has only a few counts. The genes are TRBV12-3 or TRBV12-4 and TRBJ1-1, with a tentative D call TRBD1 (6 bases). CDR3 length: 15 amino acids. The germline V and J ends were trimmed by 5 bases and 0 bases, with 13 bases remaining between them. CDR3 in amino acids: CASSPGTPMNTEAFF. The DNA for the CDR3 is TGTGCCAGCAGTCCTGGGACACCAATGAACACTGAAGCTTTCTTT.

The chain has TRBV5-1 and TRBJ2-2; 7 bases map to TRBD2. Germline loops: CDR1 SGHRS, CDR2 YFSETQ. With 0 bases clipped from V and 6 bases from J, the junction kept 5 bases outside the gene matches. The CDR3 contains 15 residues. The CDR3 here is CASSLEGLVAGELFF. DNA for the CDR3: TGCGCCAGCAGCTTGGAAGGACTAGTGGCCGGGGAGCTGTTTTTT.

The chain has TRBV20-1 and TRBJ2-7; the match to TRBD2 covers 14 bases. V was pared by 5 bases and J by 5 bases, with 8 bases of the junction left unmatched. CDR1 is DFQATT and CDR2 is SNEGSKA in the germline V gene (reference sequence). The CDR3 covers 15 residues. In DNA, the CDR3 is TGCAGTGCTTCGGCCGGGACTAGCGGGAGCCACGAGCAGTACTTC. This sequence encodes CSASAGTSGSHEQYF.

The V call is TRBV6-2 or TRBV6-3, the J call TRBJ2-2, with TRBD2 as a possible D gene (7 bases). The germline CDR1 and CDR2 sequences are MNHEY and SVGEGT. Trimming cost V 5 bases and J 7 bases, with 32 bases left between them. This CDR3 contains 20 residues. The CDR3 coding sequence is TGTGCCAGCAGTCTACCAGCGGGATCCTTTTGGGGACACCGGGACGGGGAGCTGTTTTTT. It specifies CASSLPAGSFWGHRDGELFF.

This clonotype came up a few times. V usage is TRBV20-1 and J usage is TRBJ2-6, with unresolved D. Trimming pared 3 bases from V and 0 bases from J, leaving 15 bases between. The germline V gene encodes CDR1 DFQATT and CDR2 SNEGSKA (reference sequence). This CDR3 contains 17 residues. CDR3 in amino acids: CSASSDLKNSGANVLTF. CDR3 sequence (DNA): TGCAGTGCTAGCTCGGACCTAAAAAACTCTGGGGCCAACGTCCTGACTTTC.

This clonotype was counted a few times. The V gene is TRBV24-1, the J gene TRBJ1-6, with TRBD1 matching over 7 bases. Germline V gives CDR1 KGHDR, CDR2 SFDVKD. This CDR3 is built from 18 residues. V lost 9 bases and J lost 7; bases outside the gene matches: 20. The CDR3 protein is CATWDSSTKSPGNSPLHF. The CDR3 region has the DNA TGTGCCACCTGGGACAGCTCAACAAAAAGCCCCGGGAATTCACCCCTCCACTTT.

The table lists this clonotype with a few counts. The chain joins TRBV25-1 to TRBJ2-1; D unclear. CDR1 and CDR2 (germline): MGHDK, SYGVNS. This CDR3 has 15 amino acids. Trimming took 1 base from V and 2 from J, leaving 9 bases between them. The CDR3 loop reads CASSEFSRAYNEQFF. The CDR3 DNA is TGTGCCAGCAGTGAATTTTCTAGAGCCTACAATGAGCAGTTCTTC.

Notes on this clonotype: Just one base apart from a much larger clone, this may be a read error. The gene calls are TRBV6-2 or TRBV6-3 and TRBJ2-3; D perhaps matches TRBD1 (5 bases). V was shortened by 2 bases and J by 2 bases, with 14 bases between the two germline ends. Germline V gene lookup returns CDR1 MNHEY and CDR2 SVGEGT. The CDR3 totals 16 residues. This chain's CDR3 is CASSYKELGDTDTQYF. The DNA of the CDR3 is TGTGCCAGCAGTTACAAGGAGCTAGGGGACACAGATACGCAGTATTTT.

This clonotype was seen repeatedly, ten times or more. This rearrangement joins TRBV27 to TRBJ2-7; the match to TRBD2 covers 8 bases. Germline lookup yields CDR1 MNHEY and CDR2 SMNVEV (reference sequence). V lost 5 bases to trimming and J lost 5 bases; unmatched junction nucleotides: 14. This CDR3 is 16 amino acids long. The CDR3 reads CASSQLLAGGLDEQYF. The CDR3 nucleotides are TGTGCCAGCAGTCAGCTCCTTGCGGGAGGTCTCGACGAGCAGTACTTC.

The sample holds many counts of this clonotype. At one of its ends the junction is not consistent with the germline gene, which may arise from a read error. The rearrangement links TRBV5-1 to TRBJ2-1, with 12 bases matching TRBD2. The germline gives CDR1 SGHRS, CDR2 YFSETQ. The CDR3 covers 15 residues. CDR3 coding DNA: TGTGCCAGCAGTTACCTAGCGGGAGGGTACAATGAGCAGTTCTTC. Residues: CASSYLAGGYNEQFF. The full variable domain, its missing parts supplied by reference TRBV5-1 and TRBJ2-1, is KAGVTQTPRYLIKTRGQQVTLSCSPISGHRSVSWYQQTPGQGLQFLFEYFSETQRNKGNFPGRFSGRQFSNSRSEMNVSTLELGDSALYLCASSYLAGGYNEQFFGPGTRLTVL.